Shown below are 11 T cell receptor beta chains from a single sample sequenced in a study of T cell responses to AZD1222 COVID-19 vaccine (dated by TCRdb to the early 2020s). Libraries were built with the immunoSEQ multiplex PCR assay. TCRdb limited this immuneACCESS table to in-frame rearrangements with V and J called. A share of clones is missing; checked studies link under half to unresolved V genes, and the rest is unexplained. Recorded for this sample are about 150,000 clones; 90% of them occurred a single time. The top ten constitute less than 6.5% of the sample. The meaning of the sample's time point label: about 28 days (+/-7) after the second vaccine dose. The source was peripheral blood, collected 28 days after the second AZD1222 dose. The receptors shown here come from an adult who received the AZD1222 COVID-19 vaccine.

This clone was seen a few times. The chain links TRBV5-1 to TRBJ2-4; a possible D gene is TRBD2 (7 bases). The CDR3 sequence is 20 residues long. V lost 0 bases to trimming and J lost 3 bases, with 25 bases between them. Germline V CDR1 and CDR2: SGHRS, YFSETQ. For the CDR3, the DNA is TGCGCCAGCAGCTTGGCCCTTGGGGGGGGGCCTAGTCAGGGCAAAAACATTCAGTACTTC. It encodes CASSLALGGGPSQGKNIQYF.

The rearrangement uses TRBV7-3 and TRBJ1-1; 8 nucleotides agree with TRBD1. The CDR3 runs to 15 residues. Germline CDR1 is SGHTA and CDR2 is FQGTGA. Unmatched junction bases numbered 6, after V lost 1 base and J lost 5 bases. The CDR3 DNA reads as TGTGCCAGCAGCTTAAACACAGGGGGAAGGACTGAAGCTTTCTTT. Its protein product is CASSLNTGGRTEAFF.

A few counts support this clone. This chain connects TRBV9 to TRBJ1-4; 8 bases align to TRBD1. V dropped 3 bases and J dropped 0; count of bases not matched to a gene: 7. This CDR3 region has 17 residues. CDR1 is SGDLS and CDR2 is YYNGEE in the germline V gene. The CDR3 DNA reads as TGTGCCAGCAGCGCCAACAGGGGGAGGGCAACTAATGAAAAACTGTTTTTT. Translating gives CASSANRGRATNEKLFF.

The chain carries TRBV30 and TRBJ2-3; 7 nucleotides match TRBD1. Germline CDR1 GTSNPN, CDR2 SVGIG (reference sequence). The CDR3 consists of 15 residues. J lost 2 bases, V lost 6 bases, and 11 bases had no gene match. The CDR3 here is CACPPPQGVTDTQYF. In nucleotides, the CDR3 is TGTGCCTGTCCTCCCCCCCAGGGGGTCACAGATACGCAGTATTTT.

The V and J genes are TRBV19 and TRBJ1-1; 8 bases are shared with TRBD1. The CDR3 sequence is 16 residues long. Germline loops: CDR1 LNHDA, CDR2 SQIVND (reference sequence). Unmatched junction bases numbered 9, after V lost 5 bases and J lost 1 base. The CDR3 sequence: CASSETGATPNTEAFF. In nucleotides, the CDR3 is TGTGCCAGTAGTGAGACAGGGGCGACCCCGAACACTGAAGCTTTCTTT.

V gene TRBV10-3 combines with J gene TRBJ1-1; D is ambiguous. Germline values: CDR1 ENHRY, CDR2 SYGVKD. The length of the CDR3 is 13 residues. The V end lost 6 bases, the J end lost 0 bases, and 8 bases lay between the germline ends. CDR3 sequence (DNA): TGTGCCATCAGCCCGTCAATGAACACTGAAGCTTTCTTT. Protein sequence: CAISPSMNTEAFF.

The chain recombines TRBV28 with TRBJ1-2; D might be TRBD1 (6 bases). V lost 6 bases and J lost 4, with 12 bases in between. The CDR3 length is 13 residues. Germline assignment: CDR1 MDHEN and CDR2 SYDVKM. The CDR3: CASSYRTVYGYTF. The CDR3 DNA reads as TGTGCCAGCAGCTACCGGACAGTCTATGGCTACACCTTC.

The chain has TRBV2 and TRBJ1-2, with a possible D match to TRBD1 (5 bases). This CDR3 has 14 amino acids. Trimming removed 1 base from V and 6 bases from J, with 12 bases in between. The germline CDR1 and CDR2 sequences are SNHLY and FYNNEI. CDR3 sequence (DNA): TGTGCCAGCAGTGAAGTTGGGGGAAGGGATGGCTACACCTTC. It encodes CASSEVGGRDGYTF. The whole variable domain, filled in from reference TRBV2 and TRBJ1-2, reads EPEVTQTPSHQVTQMGQEVILRCVPISNHLYFYWYRQILGQKVEFLVSFYNNEISEKSEIFDDQFSVERPDGSNFTLKIRSTKLEDSAMYFCASSEVGGRDGYTFGSGTRLTVV.

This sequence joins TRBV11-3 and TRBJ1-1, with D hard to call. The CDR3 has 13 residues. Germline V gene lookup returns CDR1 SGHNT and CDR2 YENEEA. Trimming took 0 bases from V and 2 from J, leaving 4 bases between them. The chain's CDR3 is CASSLEENTEAFF. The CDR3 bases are TGTGCCAGCAGCTTAGAAGAAAACACTGAAGCTTTCTTT.

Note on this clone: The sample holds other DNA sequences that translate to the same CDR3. CDR3 amino acids: CASSRSMNTEAFF. The CDR3 nucleotides are TGCGCCAGCAGCCGGTCCATGAACACTGAAGCTTTCTTT. This chain links TRBV5-1 with TRBJ1-1; D unresolved. The ends were cut back, 4 bases at V and 0 bases at J, with 7 bases in the middle. CDR1 is SGHRS, CDR2 YFSETQ, per germline. This CDR3 is built from 13 residues.

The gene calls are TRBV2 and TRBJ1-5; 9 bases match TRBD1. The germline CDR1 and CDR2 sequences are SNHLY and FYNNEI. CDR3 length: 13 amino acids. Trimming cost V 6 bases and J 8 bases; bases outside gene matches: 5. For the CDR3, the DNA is TGTGCCAGCAGAGTACAGGGGGCGAAGCCCCAGCATTTT. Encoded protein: CASRVQGAKPQHF.